Presented here are 23 T cell receptor beta chains from one specimen sequenced in a study of blood T cell repertoires in COVID-19. Data came from immunoSEQ multiplex PCR; TCRdb stores just in-frame clones and leaves some out. The sample holds under 350,000 clones, around nine tenths seen once. Material: peripheral blood. These receptors all stem from a man aged 35-49 years with acute or convalescent COVID-19.

J is TRBJ2-5 and V is TRBV24-1, with 9 bases matching TRBD1. Germline lookup yields CDR1 KGHDR and CDR2 SFDVKD. V was pared by 4 bases and J by 4 bases, with 9 bases of the junction left unmatched. The CDR3 loop spans 16 amino acids. This CDR3 is CATSEVGDRAGETQYF. In nucleotides, the CDR3 is TGTGCCACCAGTGAGGTTGGGGACAGGGCAGGAGAGACCCAGTACTTC.

There are a few counts of this clone. The chain links TRBV11-2 to TRBJ2-7, with 9 bases identical to TRBD1. This CDR3 comprises 15 residues. The V segment lost 9 bases and the J segment 5 bases; nucleotides outside the gene matches: 14. CDR1 and CDR2 from the germline V gene are SGHAT and FQNNGV. In nucleotides, the CDR3 is TGTGCCAGTTCCCCCATTAAGGGACAGGGAAACGAGCAGTACTTC. This gives the protein CASSPIKGQGNEQYF.

The chain has TRBV3-1 (or the pseudogene TRBV3-2) and TRBJ2-3; D call uncertain. The ends were cut back, 4 bases at V and 0 bases at J, with 8 bases in the middle. The CDR3 spans 14 residues. The germline V gene has CDR1 LGHDT and CDR2 YNNKEL (reference sequence). CDR3 in amino acids: CASSLYRSTDTQYF. CDR3 nucleotide sequence: TGTGCCAGCAGCCTTTATCGGAGCACAGATACGCAGTATTTT.

V is TRBV30 and J is TRBJ2-1, with TRBD2 matching over 7 bases. Germline V CDR1 and CDR2: GTSNPN, SVGIG (reference sequence). CDR3 length: 14 amino acids. V dropped 5 bases and J dropped 9; count of bases not matched to a gene: 13. The CDR3 spells CAWEIGLVNGEQFF. The CDR3 DNA reads as TGTGCCTGGGAGATCGGACTAGTTAACGGTGAGCAGTTCTTC.

The chain combines TRBV18 with TRBJ1-2, with no clear D. The CDR3 loop spans 12 amino acids. Germline-derived CDR1 and CDR2 are KGHSH and LQKENI. V was clipped by 5 bases and J by 8 bases, with 12 bases between them. CDR3 in amino acids: CASSTRHEGYTF. The DNA for the CDR3 is TGTGCCAGCTCAACAAGACACGAAGGCTACACCTTC.

The chain joins TRBV12-3 or TRBV12-4 to TRBJ2-7; D gene ambiguous. The CDR3 has 12 residues. The germline V and J ends were trimmed by 3 bases and 4 bases, with 7 bases remaining between them. The CDR3 coding sequence is TGTGCCAGCAGTTTGACGCGGTACGAGCAGTACTTC. Its protein product is CASSLTRYEQYF.

The rearrangement joins TRBV6-5 to TRBJ1-4; D is perhaps TRBD1 (6 bases). The CDR3 is 16 amino acids. Germline CDR1 and CDR2: MNHEY and SVGAGI. Trimming shortened V by 0 bases and J by 0 bases, and 8 bases separated the two germline ends. CDR3 in amino acids: CASSYSRGSTNEKLFF. CDR3 in DNA: TGTGCCAGCAGTTACTCCAGGGGATCAACTAATGAAAAACTGTTTTTT.

Here the CDR3 reads CASSYSGQRNTIYF. For the CDR3, the DNA is TGTGCCAGCAGTTACTCGGGACAGCGAAACACCATATATTTT. The rearrangement uses TRBV6-5 and TRBJ1-3; 7 bases match TRBD1. There are 14 residues in the CDR3. Germline lookup yields CDR1 MNHEY and CDR2 SVGAGI. V lost 0 bases and J lost 5; bases outside the gene matches: 1.

The chain carries TRBV19 and TRBJ2-3; 14 nucleotides match TRBD2. Germline V gives CDR1 LNHDA, CDR2 SQIVND (reference sequence). The CDR3 is 18 residues long. V lost 5 bases, J lost 0 bases, and 7 bases stayed unmatched. CDR3 amino acids: CASSPGLAGGNSTDTQYF. The CDR3 DNA reads as TGTGCCAGTAGTCCCGGACTAGCGGGGGGTAACAGCACAGATACGCAGTATTTT.

CDR3 DNA: TGCAGCGTGGGGAGCGGCACCTACGAGCAGTACTTC. This sequence encodes CSVGSGTYEQYF. V and J are TRBV29-1 and TRBJ2-7; possible D gene TRBD2, 5 bases. The CDR3 extends over 12 amino acids. CDR1 SQVTM and CDR2 ANQGSEA come from the germline V gene. Between the trimmed V and J ends, which lost 6 bases and 2 bases, there was a span of 11 bases.

This clone was recorded only once. The chain carries TRBV5-1 and TRBJ1-2, with a tentative D call TRBD1 (6 bases). Germline loops: CDR1 SGHRS, CDR2 YFSETQ. The ends were cut back, 5 bases at V and 10 bases at J, with 18 bases in the middle. CDR3 length equals 13 residues. This CDR3 is CASRPDRKWIYTF. CDR3 sequence (DNA): TGCGCCAGCAGACCGGACAGAAAATGGATCTACACCTTC.

The chain uses TRBV19 and TRBJ1-1; D is possibly TRBD1 (6 bases). The CDR3 consists of 14 residues. Germline CDR1 LNHDA, CDR2 SQIVND (reference sequence). V gave up 7 bases and J gave up 1 base, with 13 bases separating them. The CDR3 nucleotides read TGTGCCAGTACCACACAGGGAACGAACACTGAAGCTTTCTTT. This sequence encodes CASTTQGTNTEAFF. The whole variable domain, remainder taken from reference TRBV19 and TRBJ1-1, is DGGITQSPKYLFRKEGQNVTLSCEQNLNHDAMYWYRQDPGQGLRLIYYSQIVNDFQKGDIAEGYSVSREKKESFPLTVTSAQKNPTAFYLCASTTQGTNTEAFFGQGTRLTVV.

The genes are TRBV19 and TRBJ2-1; the D is unclear. CDR1 and CDR2 from the germline V gene are LNHDA and SQIVND (reference sequence). The CDR3 has 15 amino acids. Trimming shortened V by 5 bases and J by 0 bases, and 11 bases separated the two germline ends. In DNA, the CDR3 is TGTGCCAGTAGTTCGACTTTTAGCTCCTACAATGAGCAGTTCTTC. It translates to CASSSTFSSYNEQFF.

V and J are TRBV10-3 and TRBJ2-7, with a tentative D call TRBD2 (5 bases). Germline CDR1 ENHRY, CDR2 SYGVKD. V was pared by 6 bases and J by 1 base, with 10 bases between. The CDR3 has 13 amino acids. The CDR3 sequence is CAIRGLPSYEQYF. DNA for the CDR3: TGTGCCATCAGAGGACTCCCTTCCTACGAGCAGTACTTC.

The chain uses TRBV7-2 and TRBJ2-5, with D perhaps TRBD2 (7 bases). Germline V gives CDR1 SGHTA, CDR2 FQGNSA. This CDR3 is built from 17 residues. Trimming stripped 2 bases from V and 0 bases from J, with 16 bases between. The DNA for the CDR3 is TGTGCCAGCAGCTTAAGGGGGGGGTATGAATACCAAGAGACCCAGTACTTC. Protein sequence: CASSLRGGYEYQETQYF.

V is TRBV6-1 and J is TRBJ1-5; a weak D match, TRBD1 (5 bases). CDR1 and CDR2 from the germline V gene are MNHNS and SASEGT. The V and J ends lost 3 bases and 8 bases respectively, with 14 bases between them. This CDR3 has 14 residues. The CDR3 coding sequence is TGTGCCAGCAGTGAGCGGGACCTCCTAAAGCCCCAGCATTTT. Encoded protein: CASSERDLLKPQHF.

The V gene is TRBV6-6, the J gene TRBJ1-1, with D possibly matching TRBD1 (5 bases). Trimming shortened V by 2 bases and J by 1 base, and 8 bases separated the two germline ends. Germline V lookup: CDR1 MNHNY, CDR2 SVGAGI (reference sequence). The CDR3 has 14 amino acids. In DNA form, the CDR3 reads TGTGCCAGCAGTTACGATCAGGGGAACACTGAAGCTTTCTTT. Translating gives CASSYDQGNTEAFF.

This rearrangement joins TRBV5-8 to TRBJ2-7; D not resolved. The CDR3 runs 13 residues. Germline CDR1 is SGHTS and CDR2 is YDEGEE. Trimming shortened V by 1 base and J by 5 bases, and 10 bases separated the two germline ends. The CDR3 region is CASSLLAVHEQYF. The CDR3 coding sequence is TGTGCCAGCAGCTTGTTGGCAGTCCACGAGCAGTACTTC.

This chain connects TRBV2 to TRBJ2-3, with TRBD2 matching 13 bases. CDR1 SNHLY and CDR2 FYNNEI come from the germline V gene. The CDR3 totals 14 residues. V was clipped by 9 bases and J by 4 bases; unmatched bases: 4. CDR3 loop: CARRLAGGPDTQYF. CDR3 bases: TGTGCCAGGAGACTAGCGGGGGGCCCAGATACGCAGTATTTT.

Worth noting for this clone: Other DNA sequences in the same sample also yield this CDR3. The chain has TRBV6-2 or TRBV6-3 and TRBJ1-5; D gene uncertain. Trimming stripped 0 bases from V and 3 bases from J, with 3 bases between. Germline V gene data show CDR1 as MNHEY and CDR2 as SVGEGT. This CDR3 contains 13 residues. The CDR3 DNA is TGTGCCAGCAGTTACTCTAACAATCAGCCCCAGCATTTT. This encodes CASSYSNNQPQHF.

The rearrangement uses TRBV19 and TRBJ1-1; weak D call: TRBD1 (6 bases). CDR3 length: 15 amino acids. V was trimmed by 2 bases and J by 1 base, leaving 11 bases between them. Looked up from germline, CDR1 is LNHDA and CDR2 is SQIVND (reference sequence). CDR3 amino acids: CASSIRATGNTEAFF. Here the CDR3 DNA reads TGTGCCAGTAGTATACGAGCGACAGGGAACACTGAAGCTTTCTTT.

This clone came up a few times. The J gene is TRBJ2-1, the V gene TRBV29-1; TRBD1 matches 8 bases. The trim removed 5 bases at V and 8 bases at J, leaving 8 bases unmatched. The germline CDR1 and CDR2 sequences are SQVTM and ANQGSEA. The CDR3 is 13 residues long. This chain's CDR3 is CSVNGQGFDEQFF. The CDR3 DNA is TGCAGCGTTAACGGACAGGGTTTCGATGAGCAGTTCTTC.

J is TRBJ1-5 and V is TRBV6-5, with TRBD1 matching over 7 bases. V lost 6 bases and J lost 9; bases outside the gene matches: 14. The CDR3 has 15 amino acids. Germline CDR1 and CDR2: MNHEY and SVGAGI. The CDR3 sequence is CASSLTQGEALPQHF. The DNA of the CDR3 is TGTGCCAGCAGCTTAACCCAGGGGGAGGCTTTGCCCCAGCATTTT.